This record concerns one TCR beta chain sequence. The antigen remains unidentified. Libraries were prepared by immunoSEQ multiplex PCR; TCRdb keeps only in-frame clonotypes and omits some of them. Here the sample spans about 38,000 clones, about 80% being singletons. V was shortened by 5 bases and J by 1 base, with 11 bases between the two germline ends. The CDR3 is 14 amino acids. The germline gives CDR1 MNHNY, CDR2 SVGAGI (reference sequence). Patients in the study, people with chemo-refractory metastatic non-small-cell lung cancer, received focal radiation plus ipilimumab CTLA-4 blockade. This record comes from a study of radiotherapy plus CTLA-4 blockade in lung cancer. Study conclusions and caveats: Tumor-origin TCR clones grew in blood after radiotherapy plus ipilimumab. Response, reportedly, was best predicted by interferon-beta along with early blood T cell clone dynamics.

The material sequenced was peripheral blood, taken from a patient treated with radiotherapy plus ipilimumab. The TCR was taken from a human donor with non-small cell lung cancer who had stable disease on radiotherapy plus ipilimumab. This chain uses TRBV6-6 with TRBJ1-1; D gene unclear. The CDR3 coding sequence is TGTGCCAGCAGTCGACTCCCAGAGAACACTGAAGCTTTCTTT. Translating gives CASSRLPENTEAFF.